The 17 T cell receptor beta chains below come from one sample, sequenced in a study of shared clonotypes between healthy human individuals. Data came from immunoSEQ multiplex PCR; TCRdb stores just in-frame clones and leaves some out. The sample holds over a million clones, approximately 80% seen once. The specimen sequenced was memory CD4+ T cells from PBMCs. As for subset: CD45RA-negative fraction. The receptor source for this set is a man younger than 35 in good health. Some clones in this sample may be carry-over from other donors' samples.

The J gene is TRBJ2-3, the V gene TRBV2, with 9 nucleotides matching TRBD2. This CDR3 contains 18 residues. V lost 8 bases, J lost 0 bases, and 15 bases stayed unmatched. The V gene's germline CDR1 is SNHLY and CDR2 FYNNEI. CDR3 DNA sequence: TGTGCCAGCTACGGCGCTTTAGCGGGAGATCTTAGCACAGATACGCAGTATTTT. Amino acids: CASYGALAGDLSTDTQYF.

V usage is TRBV28 and J usage is TRBJ2-5; D is possibly TRBD1 (5 bases). Germline loops: CDR1 MDHEN, CDR2 SYDVKM. The CDR3 spans 14 residues. Trimming took 4 bases from V and 1 from J, leaving 10 bases between them. CDR3 loop: CASSYTGIQETQYF. The CDR3 DNA follows: TGTGCCAGCAGTTATACAGGTATCCAAGAGACCCAGTACTTC.

The rearrangement joins TRBV5-1 to TRBJ2-7; D might be TRBD1 (6 bases). Germline CDR1 and CDR2: SGHRS and YFSETQ. This CDR3 has 14 amino acids. The germline V and J ends were trimmed by 3 bases and 0 bases, with 10 bases remaining between them. The DNA for the CDR3 is TGCGCCAGCAGCTGGGACACCATCTCCTACGAGCAGTACTTC. Protein sequence: CASSWDTISYEQYF.

This chain joins TRBV7-9 and TRBJ2-2; 7 bases map to TRBD2. The CDR3 is made up of 14 amino acids. In germline, CDR1 is SEHNR, CDR2 FQNEAQ (reference sequence). V dropped 4 bases and J dropped 7; count of bases not matched to a gene: 6. The CDR3: CASSWREPHGELFF. CDR3 DNA: TGTGCCAGCAGCTGGCGGGAGCCCCACGGGGAGCTGTTTTTT.

The chain links TRBV30 to TRBJ2-5; 8 nucleotides match TRBD2. V lost 1 base to trimming and J lost 4 bases; unmatched junction nucleotides: 8. The germline gives CDR1 GTSNPN, CDR2 SVGIG (reference sequence). The CDR3 length is 15 residues. The CDR3 bases are TGTGCCTGGAGTGGCAGCGGGGGAAAGGGAGAGACCCAGTACTTC. Amino acids: CAWSGSGGKGETQYF.

The V gene is TRBV28, the J gene TRBJ2-1; a weak D match, TRBD1 (6 bases). V lost 2 bases, J lost 2 bases, and 16 bases lay in between. The CDR3 sequence is 17 residues long. In germline, CDR1 is MDHEN, CDR2 SYDVKM. CDR3 DNA: TGTGCCAGCAGTTTAAGGGCGTGGGGGCCAACCTACAATGAGCAGTTCTTC. Its protein is CASSLRAWGPTYNEQFF.

V is TRBV6-1 and J is TRBJ1-4, with 9 nucleotides matching TRBD1. CDR1 and CDR2 (germline): MNHNS, SASEGT. This CDR3 region has 16 residues. Unmatched junction bases numbered 8, after V lost 3 bases and J lost 6 bases. CDR3 residues: CASSDTPGQGDEKLFF. The CDR3 nucleotides are TGTGCCAGCAGTGACACTCCGGGACAGGGCGATGAAAAACTGTTTTTT.

This chain uses TRBV7-9 with TRBJ1-2; D is uncertain. The CDR3 is 12 residues long. Between the trimmed V and J ends, which lost 3 bases and 7 bases, there was a span of 9 bases. Germline loops: CDR1 SEHNR, CDR2 FQNEAQ (reference sequence). The CDR3 sequence: CASSFLGSGYTF. The CDR3 DNA sequence: TGTGCCAGCAGCTTCTTGGGCTCTGGCTACACCTTC. The full variable domain, completed using reference TRBV7-9 and TRBJ1-2, is DTGVSQNPRHKITKRGQNVTFRCDPISEHNRLYWYRQTLGQGPEFLTYFQNEAQLEKSRLLSDRFSAERPKGSFSTLEIQRTEQGDSAMYLCASSFLGSGYTFGSGTRLTVV.

The chain is built from TRBV5-4 and TRBJ2-7; 7 bases match TRBD2. The CDR3 consists of 15 residues. Germline V CDR1 and CDR2: SGHNT, YYREEE (reference sequence). The V and J ends lost 4 bases and 1 base, in that order; junction bases with no gene match: 8. The CDR3 DNA is TGTGCCAGCAGCCCCGGACTAGGGCAATCCTACGAGCAGTACTTC. This gives the protein CASSPGLGQSYEQYF.

This clone was observed a single time. This chain joins TRBV7-9 and TRBJ2-7, with 9 bases that match TRBD1. CDR3 length equals 15 residues. Trimming at V came to 2 bases and at J to 4 bases, leaving 6 bases not matched to a gene. CDR1 SEHNR and CDR2 FQNEAQ come from the germline V gene (reference sequence). The CDR3 DNA reads as TGTGCCAGCAGCTTAAGCGGGACAGGGCCTTACGAGCAGTACTTC. Its translation: CASSLSGTGPYEQYF.

The sample holds a few counts of this clone. The rearrangement uses TRBV6-6 and TRBJ2-2; D remains ambiguous. Germline V gives CDR1 MNHNY, CDR2 SVGAGI (reference sequence). V gave up 5 bases and J gave up 5 bases, with 6 bases separating them. The CDR3 spans 12 residues. The CDR3 DNA sequence: TGTGCCAGCAGTAAGGAGACCGGGGAGCTGTTTTTT. Protein sequence: CASSKETGELFF.

This clone was seen a single time. The chain recombines TRBV5-1 with TRBJ2-1; D is perhaps TRBD1 or TRBD2 (5 bases each). Deletions cut 8 bases from V and 0 bases from J, with 21 bases between. CDR1 and CDR2 from the germline V gene are SGHRS and YFSETQ. The CDR3 runs 17 residues. CDR3 region: CASITGTAISSYNEQFF. CDR3 nucleotide sequence: TGCGCCAGTATAACCGGGACGGCAATCAGCTCCTACAATGAGCAGTTCTTC.

The rearrangement joins TRBV7-2 to TRBJ1-4, with no clear D. Germline CDR1 is SGHTA and CDR2 is FQGNSA. V lost 9 bases to trimming and J lost 7 bases, with 15 bases between them. The CDR3 has 13 residues. CDR3 in DNA: TGTGCCAGTTCCCGGTCCCCAAGTGAAAAACTGTTTTTT. Its translation is CASSRSPSEKLFF.

To note about this clone: Additional DNA sequences in this sample encode the identical CDR3. J is TRBJ1-1 and V is TRBV7-2; tentative D call: TRBD1 (5 bases). Germline loops: CDR1 SGHTA, CDR2 FQGNSA. This CDR3 has 13 amino acids. V lost 5 bases and J 2 bases, leaving 9 bases between the germline ends. The CDR3 sequence: CASSPQGNTEAFF. CDR3 DNA sequence: TGTGCCAGCAGCCCCCAGGGCAACACTGAAGCTTTCTTT.

Worth noting for this clone: This CDR3 is also generated by other DNA sequences in the sample. The chain employs TRBV28 and TRBJ1-3; D perhaps matches TRBD1 (6 bases). The germline V gene has CDR1 MDHEN and CDR2 SYDVKM. The CDR3 covers 15 residues. The V and J ends lost 6 bases and 0 bases respectively, with 12 bases between them. The CDR3 loop reads CASSSDRYSGNTIYF. The DNA of the CDR3 is TGTGCCAGCAGCTCCGACAGGTACTCTGGAAACACCATATATTTT. Filled out from reference TRBV28 and TRBJ1-3, the complete variable domain reads DVKVTQSSRYLVKRTGEKVFLECVQDMDHENMFWYRQDPGLGLRLIYFSYDVKMKEKGDIPEGYSVSREKKERFSLILESASTNQTSMYLCASSSDRYSGNTIYFGEGSWLTVV.

The chain couples TRBV28 to TRBJ2-1; a weak D match, TRBD2 (5 bases). This CDR3 is 18 amino acids long. Trimming cost V 1 base and J 2 bases, with 18 bases left between them. CDR1 and CDR2 (germline): MDHEN, SYDVKM. The CDR3 DNA reads as TGTGCCAGCAGTTTATTTGATCTGAGGCGGAGGACCTACAATGAGCAGTTCTTC. Translated, it gives CASSLFDLRRRTYNEQFF. Drawing the rest from reference TRBV28 and TRBJ2-1, the complete variable domain is DVKVTQSSRYLVKRTGEKVFLECVQDMDHENMFWYRQDPGLGLRLIYFSYDVKMKEKGDIPEGYSVSREKKERFSLILESASTNQTSMYLCASSLFDLRRRTYNEQFFGPGTRLTVL.

This chain joins TRBV2 and TRBJ2-2; TRBD2 matches 9 bases. V gave up 3 bases and J gave up 6 bases; unmatched junction bases: 5. This CDR3 contains 15 residues. Per the germline V gene, CDR1 is SNHLY and CDR2 is FYNNEI. CDR3 DNA: TGTGCCAGCAGTGAGGCGGGAGGGAAGGCCGGGGAGCTGTTTTTT. This gives the protein CASSEAGGKAGELFF.